This T cell receptor (beta chain) was found in a study of CD8+CD57+ T cells in acquired aplastic anemia (dated by TCRdb to 2016 to 2019). Regarding the research as a whole: Extracted DNA from sorted CD4+ and CD8+ cells averaged 3.2 ug, ranging from roughly 0.17 to 27.4 ug. Mean read counts for healthy donor samples were some 10 million for CD4+ cells and 11 million to 14 million for CD8+ cells. Results the study describes overall, beyond this receptor: Although roughly 30 CD8+ CDR3 sequences were shared by patients and controls, these sequences appeared highly expressed in patients and within the immunodominant clones of patients. Between patients and healthy controls, no significant difference in CD8+ Simpson's diversity was found (P=0.060).

CDR1 SQVTM and CDR2 ANQGSEA were looked up in the germline V gene. V gives up 3 bases and J gives up 5 bases, and the segment between their germline ends measures 6 bases. The CDR3 contains 11 residues, cysteine and phenylalanine counted. CDR3 DNA is the only sequence kept; it has 33 bases, read in frame from the first base. In the study, sorted CD4+ and CD8+ blood T cells from patients with severe aplastic anemia and from healthy subjects underwent deep sequencing of TCR repertoires. Ficoll-Paque density gradient centrifugation was used to isolate peripheral blood mononuclear cells. Before DNA extraction, CD4+ and CD8+ T cells were sorted by FACS or by magnetic beads. In regard to this clonotype: No cognate antigen has been identified for it. Within one base of it there is no much larger clone, and no base qualities were kept.

Profiling of TCR beta VDJ combinations and CDR3 sequences used genomic DNA as the template. An Illumina HiSeq 2000 was used for TCR repertoire sequencing. Turning to the authors' computational methods: Repertoire assessment relied on Simpson's diversity index, CDR3 size and DJ length profiles, and TRBV/TRBJ rearrangement plots. The most abundant DNA sequence in the deep sequencing data was taken as the immunodominant clone. CDR3 amino acid sequences were screened for sharing across subjects and were compared with published repertoires and the VDJdb database. TCRdb cleaned the public reads at Q25 with fastp, built clones with MiXCR and kept in-frame beta chains. Every entry covers one CDR3 protein and lists the most common genes and DNA from its rows. The V and J calls reflect TCRdb's pipeline rather than the authors' work. Counted in this sample were some 120,000 distinct CDR3 sequences; about half of them appeared once. About 2.5% of the sample is in the top ten clones.

The sequencing input was sorted CD4+, CD8+, or CD8+CD57+ T cells (not recorded which) from PBMCs. This TCR was sampled from a human donor in good health, serving as a control. The sequence links TRBV29-1 to TRBJ2-3; 5 matching bases give a weak D call of TRBD2. The base sequence is TGCAGCGTTGACGAGGGAGATACGCAGTATTTT. Protein translation: CSVDEGDTQYF.